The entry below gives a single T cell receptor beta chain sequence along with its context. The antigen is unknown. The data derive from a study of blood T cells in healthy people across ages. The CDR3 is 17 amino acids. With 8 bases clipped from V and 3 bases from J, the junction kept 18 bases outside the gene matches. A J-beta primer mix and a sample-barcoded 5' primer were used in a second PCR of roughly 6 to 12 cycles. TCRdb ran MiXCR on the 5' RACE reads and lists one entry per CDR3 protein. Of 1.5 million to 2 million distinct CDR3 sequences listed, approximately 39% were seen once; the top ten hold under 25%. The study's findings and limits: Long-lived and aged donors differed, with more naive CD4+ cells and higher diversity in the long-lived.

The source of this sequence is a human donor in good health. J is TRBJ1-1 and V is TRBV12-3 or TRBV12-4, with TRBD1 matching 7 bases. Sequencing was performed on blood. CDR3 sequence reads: CASQPSRGVIQDTEAFF. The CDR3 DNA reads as TGTGCCAGCCAGCCGAGCAGGGGGGTAATTCAGGACACTGAAGCTTTCTTT.